The 27 T cell receptor beta chains given below trace back to one sample, sequenced in a study of shared clonotypes between healthy human individuals. Produced via immunoSEQ multiplex PCR; TCRdb's table is partial and in-frame only. The sample contains nearly 2 million clones, approximately 95% of which appear only once. CD8 cells regarded as naive lacked CD45RO, were positively chosen for CCR7, and omitted terminally differentiated effector memory CD45RA+ cells. Sequenced material: naive CD8+ T cells sorted from blood. The receptors here all came from a man aged 18 to 30 in good health.

V usage is TRBV10-2 and J usage is TRBJ1-1; possible D gene TRBD1, 5 bases. CDR1 and CDR2 (germline): WSHSY, SAAADI. V was clipped by 7 bases and J by 0 bases, with 12 bases between them. The CDR3 loop spans 14 amino acids. The chain's CDR3 is CASTFDSMNTEAFF. The CDR3 DNA reads as TGCGCCAGCACTTTTGACAGCATGAACACTGAAGCTTTCTTT.

The chain carries TRBV7-3 and TRBJ2-4, with D perhaps TRBD1 (6 bases). CDR3 length: 13 amino acids. CDR1 is SGHTA and CDR2 is FQGTGA in the germline V gene. The germline V and J ends were trimmed by 3 bases and 6 bases, with 9 bases remaining between them. CDR3 protein: CASSLGHGNIQYF. CDR3 coding DNA: TGTGCCAGCAGCTTGGGACACGGAAACATTCAGTACTTC.

V usage is TRBV30 and J usage is TRBJ1-4, with unresolved D. Looked up from germline, CDR1 is GTSNPN and CDR2 is SVGIG (reference sequence). CDR3 size: 12 residues. Trimming stripped 6 bases from V and 4 bases from J, with 9 bases between. The DNA for the CDR3 is TGTGCCTGTATCAGAGATAATGAAAAACTGTTTTTT. Its protein product is CACIRDNEKLFF.

The chain links TRBV15 to TRBJ2-1, with D perhaps given as TRBD1 or TRBD2 (5 bases each). V lost 4 bases, J lost 4 bases, and 11 bases lay in between. The CDR3 length is 14 residues. The germline V gene has CDR1 LNHNV and CDR2 YYDKDF (reference sequence). The CDR3 sequence: CATSKGPEYNEQFF. The CDR3 bases are TGTGCCACCAGCAAGGGACCAGAATACAATGAGCAGTTCTTC.

V and J are TRBV4-1 and TRBJ2-1; D uncertain. The CDR3 totals 16 residues. Germline V CDR1 and CDR2: MGHRA, YSYEKL. Trimming stripped 1 base from V and 0 bases from J, with 10 bases between. CDR3 in DNA: TGCGCCAGCAGCCAAGTGTGGGGAAGCTCCTACAATGAGCAGTTCTTC. This gives the protein CASSQVWGSSYNEQFF.

The chain has TRBV6-6 and TRBJ2-7, with 9 bases matching TRBD1. This CDR3 is 15 amino acids long. The J segment lost 3 bases and the V segment lost 2 bases, leaving 5 bases of the junction unmatched. Germline CDR1 MNHNY, CDR2 SVGAGI (reference sequence). The CDR3 sequence is CASSYGDRAFYEQYF. The CDR3 nucleotides are TGTGCCAGCAGTTACGGGGACAGGGCGTTCTACGAGCAGTACTTC.

About this clone: Within the sample, other DNA sequences also encode this same CDR3. The V call is TRBV5-6, the J call TRBJ2-5; no definite D call. Germline CDR1 SGHDT, CDR2 YYEEEE. With 0 bases removed from V and 1 base from J, the gap between germline ends came to 4 bases. This CDR3 is 13 amino acids long. Written as DNA, the CDR3 is TGTGCCAGCAGCTTGGGAATCCAAGAGACCCAGTACTTC. Translation gives CASSLGIQETQYF.

The CDR3 DNA reads as TGTGCCAGCAGTTTAATTAGTTCTAATGAAAAACTGTTTTTT. Translating gives CASSLISSNEKLFF. The V gene is TRBV27, the J gene TRBJ1-4; D not resolved. The CDR3 has 14 residues. Deletions cut 2 bases from V and 3 bases from J, with 7 bases between. Germline CDR1 reads MNHEY; CDR2 reads SMNVEV (reference sequence).

This rearrangement joins TRBV11-2 to TRBJ2-7, with no clear D. Looked up from germline, CDR1 is SGHAT and CDR2 is FQNNGV. Trimming removed 1 base from V and 2 bases from J, with 9 bases in between. The CDR3 totals 14 residues. The DNA for the CDR3 is TGTGCCAGCAGCTTAGGATCGGAAACCTACGAGCAGTACTTC. It is translated as CASSLGSETYEQYF.

The chain links TRBV4-3 to TRBJ1-6; 7 bases align to TRBD1. Germline V CDR1 and CDR2: LGHNA, YSLEER. V dropped 0 bases and J dropped 13; count of bases not matched to a gene: 6. The CDR3 consists of 14 residues. This CDR3 reads CASSQDQGVYPLHF. CDR3 sequence (DNA): TGCGCCAGCAGCCAAGACCAGGGGGTTTACCCCCTCCACTTT.

The chain employs TRBV10-3 and TRBJ2-2; D not certain. Germline loops: CDR1 ENHRY, CDR2 SYGVKD. The CDR3 is made up of 13 amino acids. Trimming took off 3 bases at V and 0 bases at J, with 2 bases between the two ends. CDR3 coding DNA: TGTGCCATCAGTGAAGCGAACACCGGGGAGCTGTTTTTT. Translated, it gives CAISEANTGELFF.

The DNA for the CDR3 is TGTGCCAGCAGTGATCCCTATAGCGGGGGGAGCACAGATACGCAGTATTTT. Amino acids: CASSDPYSGGSTDTQYF. The V call is TRBV2, the J call TRBJ2-3; TRBD2 aligns across 10 bases. J lost 0 bases, V lost 3 bases, and 6 bases had no gene match. Germline CDR1 and CDR2: SNHLY and FYNNEI. CDR3 length equals 17 residues.

The CDR3 loop reads CASSEGSSNEQFF. In DNA, the CDR3 is TGTGCCAGCAGTGAAGGGAGCTCTAATGAGCAGTTCTTC. The chain joins TRBV2 to TRBJ2-1; D not resolved. The germline gives CDR1 SNHLY, CDR2 FYNNEI. Trimming left V 1 base short and J 7 bases short, with 8 bases between. This CDR3 comprises 13 residues.

The CDR3 reads CASSSVGARYNEQFF. The CDR3 coding sequence is TGTGCCAGCAGTTCCGTAGGGGCGAGGTACAATGAGCAGTTCTTC. The chain is built from TRBV6-6 and TRBJ2-1, with D perhaps matching TRBD1 (5 bases). Germline V lookup: CDR1 MNHNY, CDR2 SVGAGI (reference sequence). The CDR3 runs 15 residues. V was clipped by 4 bases and J by 4 bases, with 14 bases between them.

This clone appeared a single time. V is TRBV7-9 and J is TRBJ2-1; the D gene is possibly TRBD1 (5 bases). Trimming cost V 0 bases and J 10 bases, with 13 bases left between them. The CDR3 spans 14 residues. The germline CDR1 and CDR2 sequences are SEHNR and FQNEAQ (reference sequence). In DNA form, the CDR3 reads TGTGCCAGCAGCTTAGCGGGGCTCCCTTTGGAGCAGTTCTTC. It codes for CASSLAGLPLEQFF.

The DNA for the CDR3 is TGTGCCAGCAGTCCCGTGGGGGGAAAACTGTTTTTT. It translates to CASSPVGGKLFF. This chain links TRBV27 with TRBJ1-4, with a weak D call TRBD1 (5 bases). CDR1 and CDR2 from the germline V gene are MNHEY and SMNVEV (reference sequence). Between the trimmed V and J ends, which lost 5 bases and 10 bases, there was a span of 11 bases. The CDR3 has 12 amino acids.

About this clone itself: Other DNA sequences in this specimen translate into the identical CDR3. V usage is TRBV7-2 and J usage is TRBJ1-6, with TRBD1 matching 7 bases. The V gene end was trimmed by 5 bases and the J gene end by 1 base; junction bases not matched to a gene: 5. The CDR3 consists of 16 residues. CDR1 and CDR2 from the germline V gene are SGHTA and FQGNSA. DNA for the CDR3: TGTGCCAGCAGCCTTACAGGGGTTTCCTATAATTCACCCCTCCACTTT. It encodes CASSLTGVSYNSPLHF. The whole variable domain, filled in from reference TRBV7-2 and TRBJ1-6, reads GAGVSQSPSNKVTEKGKDVELRCDPISGHTALYWYRQSLGQGLEFLIYFQGNSAPDKSGLPSDRFSAERTGGSVSTLTIQRTQQEDSAVYLCASSLTGVSYNSPLHFGNGTRLTVT.

With regard to this clone: Other DNA sequences in this sample translate to the same CDR3. The rearrangement uses TRBV7-9 and TRBJ2-7; TRBD1 is a possible D gene (5 bases). Trimming shortened V by 3 bases and J by 2 bases, and 11 bases separated the two germline ends. The CDR3 has 14 amino acids. Germline V gene lookup returns CDR1 SEHNR and CDR2 FQNEAQ (reference sequence). The CDR3 DNA follows: TGTGCCAGCAGCTTCGGCCAGGGAACCTACGAGCAGTACTTC. Protein: CASSFGQGTYEQYF.

About this clone itself: This same CDR3 is encoded by further DNA sequences in the sample. V and J are TRBV19 and TRBJ1-1; D gene ambiguous. The CDR3 extends over 13 amino acids. CDR1 is LNHDA, CDR2 SQIVND, per germline (reference sequence). Trimming shortened V by 3 bases and J by 5 bases, and 10 bases separated the two germline ends. The CDR3 sequence is CASSIGGVTEAFF. In nucleotides, the CDR3 is TGTGCCAGTAGTATTGGCGGGGTTACTGAAGCTTTCTTT.

The chain links TRBV6-6 to TRBJ2-7; D might be TRBD1 or TRBD2, each matching 6 bases. Trimming took 5 bases from V and 4 from J, leaving 12 bases between them. The CDR3 contains 13 residues. Germline V gene sequence: CDR1 MNHNY, CDR2 SVGAGI (reference sequence). The CDR3 region has the DNA TGTGCCAGCAGTGCGGGACAATGGTACGAGCAGTACTTC. This translates into CASSAGQWYEQYF.

CDR3 protein: CATSSVRQGEAFF. DNA of the CDR3: TGTGCCACCAGCAGTGTTAGACAGGGAGAAGCTTTCTTT. V and J are TRBV15 and TRBJ1-1; 7 bases align to TRBD1. J was trimmed by 8 bases and V by 3 bases; bases with no gene match: 6. The V gene's germline CDR1 is LNHNV and CDR2 YYDKDF (reference sequence). CDR3 length equals 13 residues.

The chain uses TRBV5-1 and TRBJ2-2, with 8 bases aligning to TRBD1. V was clipped by 0 bases and J by 3 bases; unmatched bases: 4. The V gene's germline CDR1 is SGHRS and CDR2 YFSETQ. The CDR3 extends over 16 amino acids. The CDR3 DNA reads TGCGCCAGCAGCTTGGGGCAGGGGGCAGACACCGGGGAGCTGTTTTTT. It codes for CASSLGQGADTGELFF.

This CDR3 reads CAWSRDSNSYEQYF. In DNA, the CDR3 is TGTGCCTGGAGCAGGGACAGCAACTCCTACGAGCAGTACTTC. V usage is TRBV30 and J usage is TRBJ2-7; 7 nucleotides align to TRBD1. V lost 3 bases and J lost 0; bases outside the gene matches: 5. CDR1 is GTSNPN and CDR2 is SVGIG in the germline V gene (reference sequence). This CDR3 contains 14 residues.

This clone was observed once. The chain links TRBV12-5 to TRBJ2-3; the D gene is possibly TRBD2 (5 bases). V was pared by 0 bases and J by 0 bases, with 10 bases between. The CDR3 is 16 amino acids. Germline V CDR1 and CDR2: LGHNT, FRNRAP. The CDR3 region is CASGLVEGGSTDTQYF. CDR3 nucleotide sequence: TGTGCTAGTGGTTTGGTAGAGGGCGGTAGCACAGATACGCAGTATTTT.

The V and J genes are TRBV6-5 and TRBJ1-2; possibly TRBD1 for D (5 bases). V was trimmed by 5 bases and J by 6 bases, leaving 16 bases between them. This CDR3 is built from 14 residues. Germline-derived CDR1 and CDR2 are MNHEY and SVGAGI. The CDR3 DNA follows: TGTGCCAGCAGTGCCGGACAACGGACTGATGGCTACACCTTC. This encodes CASSAGQRTDGYTF.

The J gene is TRBJ2-7, the V gene TRBV10-2, with 10 bases fitting TRBD2. The CDR3 spans 14 residues. Germline CDR1 and CDR2: WSHSY and SAAADI. V was pared by 6 bases and J by 4 bases, with 6 bases of the junction left unmatched. The CDR3 is CASRPTSGTYEQYF. Written as DNA, the CDR3 is TGCGCCAGCAGACCCACTAGCGGGACTTACGAGCAGTACTTC.

A word on this clone: Other DNA variants within this sample encode the same CDR3. The CDR3 protein is CASSYSSGNSYEQYF. The CDR3 DNA follows: TGTGCCAGCAGTTACTCGTCCGGGAACTCCTACGAGCAGTACTTC. The chain carries TRBV6-6 and TRBJ2-7, with D possibly matching TRBD2 (5 bases). There are 15 residues in the CDR3. Trimming shortened V by 0 bases and J by 0 bases, and 9 bases separated the two germline ends. Per germline, CDR1 MNHNY and CDR2 SVGAGI (reference sequence).